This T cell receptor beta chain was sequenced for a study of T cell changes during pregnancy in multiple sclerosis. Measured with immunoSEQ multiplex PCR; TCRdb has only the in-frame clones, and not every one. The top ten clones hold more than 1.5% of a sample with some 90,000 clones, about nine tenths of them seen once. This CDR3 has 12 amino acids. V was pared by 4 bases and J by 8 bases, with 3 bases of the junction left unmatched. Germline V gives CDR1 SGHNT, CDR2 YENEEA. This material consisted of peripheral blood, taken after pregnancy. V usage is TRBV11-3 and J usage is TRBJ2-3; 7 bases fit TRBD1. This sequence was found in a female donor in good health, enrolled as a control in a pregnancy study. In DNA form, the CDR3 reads TGTGCCAGCAGCTCCTACAGGGGTACGCAGTATTTT. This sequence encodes CASSSYRGTQYF.